The rows below give T cell receptor beta chains drawn from one sample of a study of blood T cell repertoires in COVID-19. Here immunoSEQ multiplex PCR was the method, and the copy in TCRdb shows in-frame clones only, minus some. This table holds about 140,000 clones, 65% to 85% found once. Sequencing was done on a sample of peripheral blood. Every receptor here comes from a young man with COVID-19, enrolled during active disease. Each CDR3 is given with its conserved first and last residue. The D gene is left open where the match is weak. Clone sizes are given selectively: once, few, many, or a class where the clone is expanded.

DNA: TGTGCCAGCAGTGGCGACAGGGGGCTCAACACCATATATTTT
CDR3: CASSGDRGLNTIYF
size: -
V: TRBV4-2
J: TRBJ1-3
length: 14
D: TRBD1

DNA: TGTGCCAGCAGCCCTGACAGCTATGGCTACACCTTC
CDR3: CASSPDSYGYTF
size: -
V: TRBV27
J: TRBJ1-2
length: 12
D: -

DNA: TGCGCCAGCAGCCTGTACAGGGGTGGCAATCAGCCCCAGCATTTT
CDR3: CASSLYRGGNQPQHF
size: -
V: TRBV4-1
J: TRBJ1-5
length: 15
D: TRBD1

DNA: TGTGCCAGCAGTACTTTGGGGTATGCGGGAGGGGACGATACGCAGTATTTT
CDR3: CASSTLGYAGGDDTQYF
size: once
V: TRBV7-3
J: TRBJ2-3
length: 17
D: TRBD2

DNA: TGTGCCAGCAGTGAAGGGGCGCAACGCTCTGGAAACACCATATATTTT
CDR3: CASSEGAQRSGNTIYF
size: -
V: TRBV25-1
J: TRBJ1-3
length: 16
D: -

DNA: TGTGCCAGCAGTTACGGGAAGGGGGAGGGCTATGGCTACACCTTC
CDR3: CASSYGKGEGYGYTF
size: -
V: TRBV6-5
J: TRBJ1-2
length: 15
D: -

DNA: TGTGCCAGCAGCAAAACAGAGAACTATGGCTACACCTTC
CDR3: CASSKTENYGYTF
size: -
V: TRBV7-8
J: TRBJ1-2
length: 13
D: -

DNA: TGTGCCACCGGCAATAGCGGGAGAGATACGCAGTATTTT
CDR3: CATGNSGRDTQYF
size: few
V: TRBV24-1
J: TRBJ2-3
length: 13
D: TRBD2

DNA: TGTGCCTGGAGTGCCGGGACAGGGAGCTTCGGGGGCAATCAGCCCCAGCATTTT
CDR3: CAWSAGTGSFGGNQPQHF
size: -
V: TRBV30
J: TRBJ1-5
length: 18
D: TRBD1

DNA: TGTGCCATCGCCGTTACTAGCACAGATACGCAGTATTTT
CDR3: CAIAVTSTDTQYF
size: -
V: TRBV10-3
J: TRBJ2-3
length: 13
D: -

DNA: TGTGCCTGGAGTGCCGAGGGAGCGTACTCTGGGGCCAACGTCCTGACTTTC
CDR3: CAWSAEGAYSGANVLTF
size: few
V: TRBV30
J: TRBJ2-6
length: 17
D: -

DNA: TGTGCCAGCAGGGGGACAGCCTTCCTCTACGAGCAGTACTTC
CDR3: CASRGTAFLYEQYF
size: once
V: TRBV28
J: TRBJ2-7
length: 14
D: TRBD1

DNA: TGTGCCAGCAGCGTAGAACAGCACTCCTACAATGAGCAGTTCTTC
CDR3: CASSVEQHSYNEQFF
size: -
V: TRBV9
J: TRBJ2-1
length: 15
D: -

DNA: TGTGCCAGCAGGGGGGGTGCCTACGAGCAGTACTTC
CDR3: CASRGGAYEQYF
size: -
V: TRBV3-1/TRBV3-2
J: TRBJ2-7
length: 12
D: -

DNA: TGTGCCTGGAGAAGAGGCGGCTATGGCTACACCTTC
CDR3: CAWRRGGYGYTF
size: -
V: TRBV30
J: TRBJ1-2
length: 12
D: -

DNA: TGTGCCAGCAGCTCAATCGGGACAGGGGGCGGCTACACCTTC
CDR3: CASSSIGTGGGYTF
size: -
V: TRBV28
J: TRBJ1-2
length: 14
D: TRBD1

DNA: TGTGCCAGCAGCTCTAGCGGGAGGGCCGGCACCGGGGAGCTGTTTTTT
CDR3: CASSSSGRAGTGELFF
size: -
V: TRBV5-4
J: TRBJ2-2
length: 16
D: TRBD2

DNA: TGTGCCAGCAGAACCCGGGACTCTTACAATGAGCAGTTCTTC
CDR3: CASRTRDSYNEQFF
size: -
V: TRBV28
J: TRBJ2-1
length: 14
D: -

DNA: TGTGGCGCGGGGGCCAGTGGAAACACCATATATTTT
CDR3: CGAGASGNTIYF
size: -
V: TRBV7-2
J: TRBJ1-3
length: 12
D: -

DNA: TGCGCCAGCAGCTTGGGACGGCCGGGACAGCCCCAGCATTTT
CDR3: CASSLGRPGQPQHF
size: -
V: TRBV5-1
J: TRBJ1-5
length: 14
D: -

DNA: TGTGCCAGCAGCCGCACCGGGGCCCGGGGGCCCCTCCACTTT
CDR3: CASSRTGARGPLHF
size: -
V: TRBV28
J: TRBJ1-6
length: 14
D: -

DNA: TGTGCCTGGATGACAGGGATAAACGAGCAGTACTTC
CDR3: CAWMTGINEQYF
size: -
V: TRBV30
J: TRBJ2-7
length: 12
D: TRBD1

DNA: TGTGCCAGCAGCTGGGGACAGGGGCCCGGAAACACCATATATTTT
CDR3: CASSWGQGPGNTIYF
size: -
V: TRBV28
J: TRBJ1-3
length: 15
D: TRBD1

DNA: TGTGCCAGCAGTGAACCGGGACAGGGGAATACCGGGGAGCTGTTTTTT
CDR3: CASSEPGQGNTGELFF
size: -
V: TRBV2
J: TRBJ2-2
length: 16
D: TRBD1

DNA: TGTGCCAGCAGTTTAGCGCGGCGCCATACGCAGTATTTT
CDR3: CASSLARRHTQYF
size: once
V: TRBV28
J: TRBJ2-3
length: 13
D: -

DNA: TGCAGCGTTGAAGATCCGGGGGGGCGGAACCCCTACGAGCAGTACTTC
CDR3: CSVEDPGGRNPYEQYF
size: once
V: TRBV29-1
J: TRBJ2-7
length: 16
D: TRBD2

DNA: TGCGCCAGCAGCTTCACCGGTCCGACGGGTGAAGCTTTCTTT
CDR3: CASSFTGPTGEAFF
size: -
V: TRBV5-1
J: TRBJ1-1
length: 14
D: -

DNA: TGCGCCAGCAGCCGGGGGGGACAGGGGCCCGACAATGAGCAGTTCTTC
CDR3: CASSRGGQGPDNEQFF
size: few
V: TRBV4-1
J: TRBJ2-1
length: 16
D: TRBD1

DNA: TGTGCCAGCCAACCGGACAGGAAGCTTAACTATGGCTACACCTTC
CDR3: CASQPDRKLNYGYTF
size: -
V: TRBV27
J: TRBJ1-2
length: 15
D: TRBD1